A single sample is the source of the 8 T cell receptor beta chains below, sequenced in a study of blood T cells in healthy people across ages. A J-beta primer mix and a sample-barcoded 5' primer were used in a second PCR of roughly 7 to 12 cycles. In TCRdb, the 5' RACE reads were re-called with MiXCR into one record per CDR3 protein. Of some 1.5 million distinct CDR3 sequences listed, roughly two fifths were seen once; the top ten hold 4%. Sequencing was done on a sample of blood. These receptors were collected from a young woman in good health.

V usage is TRBV27 and J usage is TRBJ2-1; the D gene is possibly TRBD2 (6 bases). V shed 2 bases and J shed 0 bases, with 11 bases lying between them. Germline CDR1 reads MNHEY; CDR2 reads SMNVEV (reference sequence). This CDR3 has 16 amino acids. CDR3 sequence (DNA): TGTGCCAGCAGTTTAGTTGCGGGACCCTCCTACAATGAGCAGTTCTTC. Encoded protein: CASSLVAGPSYNEQFF.

This rearrangement joins TRBV28 to TRBJ2-3; D may be TRBD1 or TRBD2 (5 bases each). This CDR3 is 15 amino acids long. Trimming took 5 bases from V and 5 from J, leaving 17 bases between them. Germline loops: CDR1 MDHEN, CDR2 SYDVKM. The CDR3 protein is CASSPGAIGEDTQYF. The CDR3 DNA reads TGTGCCAGCAGTCCCGGGGCGATAGGCGAAGATACGCAGTATTTT. The full variable domain, in which reference TRBV28 and TRBJ2-3 provide the parts outside the CDR3, is DVKVTQSSRYLVKRTGEKVFLECVQDMDHENMFWYRQDPGLGLRLIYFSYDVKMKEKGDIPEGYSVSREKKERFSLILESASTNQTSMYLCASSPGAIGEDTQYFGPGTRLTVL.

V usage is TRBV28 and J usage is TRBJ2-1, with 9 bases fitting TRBD1. CDR1 MDHEN and CDR2 SYDVKM come from the germline V gene. V lost 6 bases to trimming and J lost 10 bases; unmatched junction nucleotides: 13. The CDR3 has 15 amino acids. The CDR3 DNA is TGTGCCAGCAGCCCAGCCGGGACAGGGAGGCACGAGCAGTTCTTC. Encoded protein: CASSPAGTGRHEQFF.

A few counts support this clonotype. The chain combines TRBV9 with TRBJ2-3, with TRBD1 as a possible D gene (6 bases). V lost 2 bases, J lost 6 bases, and 13 bases lay in between. CDR1 is SGDLS and CDR2 is YYNGEE in the germline V gene. The CDR3 length is 14 residues. CDR3 loop: CASSVRDISDTQYF. CDR3 nucleotides: TGTGCCAGCAGCGTCCGGGACATTAGCGATACGCAGTATTTT.

This clonotype has just a few counts. V and J are TRBV25-1 and TRBJ2-3, with no clear D. V dropped 6 bases and J dropped 4 bases, with 11 bases sitting between them. Germline assignment: CDR1 MGHDK and CDR2 SYGVNS. This CDR3 is 13 amino acids long. CDR3 region: CASSHGRSDTQYF. In nucleotides, the CDR3 is TGTGCCAGCAGCCACGGACGGTCAGATACGCAGTATTTT.

J is TRBJ2-7 and V is TRBV5-4; D remains ambiguous. The CDR3 runs 14 residues. V was clipped by 0 bases and J by 2 bases, with 9 bases between them. Germline loops: CDR1 SGHNT, CDR2 YYREEE (reference sequence). The CDR3 DNA reads as TGTGCCAGCAGCTTGGGCGTCGCACCCTACGAGCAGTACTTC. Translated, it gives CASSLGVAPYEQYF.

The table lists this clonotype with a few counts. This chain joins TRBV6-1 and TRBJ1-2; a possible D gene is TRBD1 (6 bases). This CDR3 is built from 17 residues. Germline lookup yields CDR1 MNHNS and CDR2 SASEGT. With 2 bases removed from V and 2 bases from J, the gap between germline ends came to 18 bases. CDR3 nucleotides: TGTGCCAGCAGTGAAAACGGCCGGGACATTCCGAACTATGGCTACACCTTC. This translates into CASSENGRDIPNYGYTF.

This clonotype has more than one count but fewer than ten. The CDR3 here is CSVDATSQETQYF. The CDR3 DNA reads as TGCAGCGTTGATGCCACATCCCAAGAGACCCAGTACTTC. This chain links TRBV29-1 with TRBJ2-5; no firm D call. The CDR3 runs to 13 residues. V was shortened by 3 bases and J by 1 base, with 9 bases between the two germline ends. In germline, CDR1 is SQVTM, CDR2 ANQGSEA.